Below, 7 T cell receptor beta chains from the same sample are listed, as sequenced in a study of blood T cell repertoires in COVID-19. Produced via immunoSEQ multiplex PCR; TCRdb's table is partial and in-frame only. Seen here are 150,000 to 200,000 clones, roughly nine tenths observed once, and the top ten hold 25% to 30%. Sequenced material: peripheral blood. These receptors all stem from a man aged 60 to 69 with acute or convalescent COVID-19.

The V gene is TRBV29-1, the J gene TRBJ2-1, with 11 bases that match TRBD1. The germline CDR1 and CDR2 sequences are SQVTM and ANQGSEA. V shed 1 base, J shed 9 bases, and the junction held 11 bases outside the gene matches. CDR3 length: 16 residues. The CDR3 loop reads CSVEVIGQGASGEQFF. As DNA, the CDR3 is TGCAGCGTTGAAGTTATCGGACAGGGGGCTTCGGGTGAGCAGTTCTTC.

The J gene is TRBJ2-3, the V gene TRBV30; possible D gene TRBD2, 7 bases. Trimming removed 0 bases at V and 1 base at J, with 11 bases between. Germline V CDR1 and CDR2: GTSNPN, SVGIG (reference sequence). CDR3 size: 15 residues. CDR3 loop: CAWSVRGGGTDTQYF. DNA for the CDR3: TGTGCCTGGAGTGTGAGGGGGGGCGGCACAGATACGCAGTATTTT.

CDR3 coding DNA: TGTGCCAGCAGCTTAAGGCGGGGACCGGGAACCTACGAGCAGTACTTC. Its protein product is CASSLRRGPGTYEQYF. The rearrangement uses TRBV7-2 and TRBJ2-7; D might be TRBD2 (6 bases). V lost 2 bases and J lost 2, with 16 bases in between. CDR3 length: 16 residues. Per germline, CDR1 SGHTA and CDR2 FQGNSA.

The chain joins TRBV2 to TRBJ2-3; TRBD2 might be the D (5 bases). Germline CDR1 is SNHLY and CDR2 is FYNNEI. The CDR3 runs to 14 residues. Trimming left V 4 bases short and J 4 bases short, with 12 bases between. The CDR3 sequence is CASSASSEADTQYF. The CDR3 nucleotides read TGTGCCAGCAGTGCTAGCTCCGAGGCAGATACGCAGTATTTT.

In DNA form, the CDR3 reads TGTGCCAGCAGCTTGTCCGGGGGAGAGACCCAGTACTTC. Translated: CASSLSGGETQYF. V is TRBV5-6 and J is TRBJ2-5; D perhaps matches TRBD2 (6 bases). Trimming stripped 1 base from V and 4 bases from J, with 8 bases between. Per germline, CDR1 SGHDT and CDR2 YYEEEE. The length of the CDR3 is 13 residues.

The genes are TRBV6-5 and TRBJ1-3; TRBD1 might be the D (5 bases). CDR1 and CDR2 from the germline V gene are MNHEY and SVGAGI. This CDR3 spans 13 amino acids. Trimming left V 10 bases short and J 4 bases short, with 14 bases between. The CDR3 is CATFIGAGNTIYF. CDR3 in DNA: TGTGCCACCTTCATAGGGGCGGGAAACACCATATATTTT.

The chain links TRBV21-1 to TRBJ2-1; the table assigns TRBD1, which was not confirmed against the DNA. TRBV21-1 is termed a pseudogene. The CDR3 covers 16 residues. The CDR3 loop reads CASSKEKGAGDNEQFF. CDR3 nucleotides: TGTGCCAGCAGCAAAGAAAAGGGGGCAGGGGACAATGAGCAGTTCTTC.